These 20 T cell receptor beta chains were sequenced from one sample in a study of cytomegalovirus exposure and HLA in healthy donors. Both 60 Vbeta primers and 13 Jbeta primers went into the PCR. Clones were sequenced by immunoSEQ multiplex PCR, and TCRdb holds only the in-frame ones, with some missing. Here the sample spans some 150,000 clones, around two thirds being singletons. The sample comprised PBMCs. The receptors shown here come from a woman in her forties in good health and CMV-seronegative.

This sequence joins TRBV4-1 and TRBJ1-2; D possibly corresponds to TRBD1 (5 bases). The germline CDR1 and CDR2 sequences are MGHRA and YSYEKL. The V and J ends lost 0 bases and 5 bases respectively, with 13 bases between them. The CDR3 is made up of 15 amino acids. The CDR3 reads CASSQEPRQRYGYTF. In DNA, the CDR3 is TGCGCCAGCAGCCAAGAACCCCGACAGAGATATGGCTACACCTTC.

This clone was seen a few times. The chain uses TRBV27 and TRBJ2-3, with 8 bases identical to TRBD1. J was trimmed by 9 bases and V by 3 bases; bases with no gene match: 5. The germline V gene encodes CDR1 MNHEY and CDR2 SMNVEV (reference sequence). The CDR3 runs 13 residues. CDR3 amino acids: CASSFLDRVTQYF. The CDR3 region has the DNA TGTGCCAGCAGTTTCTTGGACAGGGTGACGCAGTATTTT.

The rearrangement joins TRBV10-3 to TRBJ1-1; D uncertain. The V end lost 9 bases, the J end lost 1 base, and 15 bases lay between the germline ends. Germline V gives CDR1 ENHRY, CDR2 SYGVKD. This CDR3 has 14 amino acids. The CDR3 sequence is CAIHRGLENTEAFF. In DNA form, the CDR3 reads TGTGCCATTCACCGGGGTCTGGAGAACACTGAAGCTTTCTTT.

The chain carries TRBV29-1 and TRBJ1-4; no clear D. Between the trimmed V and J ends, which lost 4 bases and 0 bases, there was a span of 9 bases. The CDR3 has 14 amino acids. CDR1 is SQVTM and CDR2 is ANQGSEA in the germline V gene. The CDR3 protein is CSVARVATNEKLFF. Written as DNA, the CDR3 is TGCAGCGTTGCGCGAGTTGCAACTAATGAAAAACTGTTTTTT.

The gene calls are TRBV19 and TRBJ2-2; 7 nucleotides agree with TRBD1. This CDR3 is 16 amino acids long. The germline gives CDR1 LNHDA, CDR2 SQIVND (reference sequence). The V and J ends lost 5 bases and 2 bases, in that order; junction bases with no gene match: 8. CDR3 DNA: TGTGCCAGTAGTTTACAGGGGATTCAAAACACCGGGGAGCTGTTTTTT. Encoded protein: CASSLQGIQNTGELFF.

J is TRBJ1-2 and V is TRBV7-9; TRBD1 is a possible D gene (6 bases). CDR1 is SEHNR and CDR2 is FQNEAQ in the germline V gene (reference sequence). V lost 1 base to trimming and J lost 3 bases, with 15 bases between them. The CDR3 consists of 16 residues. Here the CDR3 DNA reads TGTGCCAGCAGCTTAGGAGTTGGTAAGGGGGACTATGGCTACACCTTC. Translation: CASSLGVGKGDYGYTF.

This clone was recorded a few times. The rearrangement links TRBV7-3 to TRBJ1-2, with D unresolved. V dropped 2 bases and J dropped 0 bases, with 10 bases sitting between them. The CDR3 contains 15 residues. Germline V gene lookup returns CDR1 SGHTA and CDR2 FQGTGA. The CDR3 sequence is CASSLSGASNYGYTF. The DNA of the CDR3 is TGTGCCAGCAGCTTATCGGGAGCCTCTAACTATGGCTACACCTTC.

This chain joins TRBV10-2 and TRBJ1-1, with TRBD1 matching over 8 bases. The length of the CDR3 is 13 residues. J gave up 5 bases and V 8 bases, and 7 bases lay outside the gene matches. The V gene's germline CDR1 is WSHSY and CDR2 SAAADI. This CDR3 is CASFGQGGTEAFF. CDR3 DNA sequence: TGCGCCAGCTTTGGACAGGGAGGGACTGAAGCTTTCTTT.

This CDR3 reads CASSQGTGTHYGYTF. The CDR3 bases are TGCGCCAGCAGCCAAGGAACAGGGACCCACTATGGCTACACCTTC. This rearrangement joins TRBV4-3 to TRBJ1-2; TRBD1 is a possible D gene (6 bases). Looked up from germline, CDR1 is LGHNA and CDR2 is YSLEER. The V end was cut by 1 base, the J end by 3 bases, with 12 bases between. The CDR3 is 15 amino acids.

This rearrangement joins TRBV5-1 to TRBJ1-1; possibly TRBD1 for D (6 bases). Trimming removed 4 bases from V and 6 bases from J, with 22 bases in between. The CDR3 sequence is 16 residues long. Germline CDR1 is SGHRS and CDR2 is YFSETQ. For the CDR3, the DNA is TGCGCCAGCAGCCCGGGTGGGGGCGACGACCCTTCTGAAGCTTTCTTT. Translation gives CASSPGGGDDPSEAFF.

A few counts support this clone. The gene calls are TRBV7-9 and TRBJ2-1; 8 bases map to TRBD1. The CDR3 sequence is 15 residues long. From germline, CDR1 is SEHNR and CDR2 FQNEAQ (reference sequence). The V gene end was trimmed by 5 bases and the J gene end by 4 bases; junction bases not matched to a gene: 7. CDR3 sequence reads: CASSARTGTYNEQFF. CDR3 DNA sequence: TGTGCCAGCAGCGCCCGGACAGGGACTTACAATGAGCAGTTCTTC.

The rearrangement uses TRBV30 and TRBJ2-5; TRBD2 might be the D (5 bases). The CDR3 is made up of 14 amino acids. From germline, CDR1 is GTSNPN and CDR2 SVGIG (reference sequence). Trimming pared 3 bases from V and 4 bases from J, leaving 15 bases between. CDR3 residues: CAWSPWLAGETQYF. CDR3 DNA sequence: TGTGCCTGGAGCCCTTGGCTAGCCGGAGAGACCCAGTACTTC. The full variable domain, with the rest looked up from reference TRBV30 and TRBJ2-5, is SQTIHQWPATLVQPVGSPLSLECTVEGTSNPNLYWYRQAAGRGLQLLFYSVGIGQISSEVPQNLSASRPQDRQFILSSKKLLLSDSGFYLCAWSPWLAGETQYFGPGTRLLVL.

J is TRBJ1-5 and V is TRBV4-1, with 8 bases fitting TRBD1. CDR1 and CDR2 (germline): MGHRA, YSYEKL. The CDR3 is 15 amino acids. With V trimmed by 0 bases and J by 4 bases, 2 bases remained unmatched. CDR3 DNA: TGCGCCAGCAGCCAAGACAGGGGGCTGAATCAGCCCCAGCATTTT. Protein: CASSQDRGLNQPQHF.

In this sample, this clone turned up a few times. The chain has TRBV6-5 and TRBJ1-1; the D is unclear. V dropped 0 bases and J dropped 8 bases, with 10 bases sitting between them. This CDR3 is built from 13 residues. Germline CDR1 is MNHEY and CDR2 is SVGAGI. CDR3 nucleotides: TGTGCCAGCAGTTACTCGAGCAGCGGCGAAGCTTTCTTT. Residues: CASSYSSSGEAFF.

The chain uses TRBV21-1 and TRBJ2-4; the table's D gene call, TRBD1, was not cross checked with the DNA. TRBV21-1 is a pseudogene segment. The CDR3 loop spans 15 amino acids. The DNA for the CDR3 is TGTGCCAGCAGCAAATCAGGGGGATACGGGAACATTCAGTACTTC. Translating it yields CASSKSGGYGNIQYF.

V and J are TRBV12-5 and TRBJ2-7; a possible D gene is TRBD1 (5 bases). Between the trimmed V and J ends, which lost 1 base and 7 bases, there was a span of 8 bases. The CDR3 spans 12 residues. The germline V gene has CDR1 LGHNT and CDR2 FRNRAP. DNA of the CDR3: TGTGCTAGTGGTTTGGCCGACAGTGAGCAGTACTTC. Protein sequence: CASGLADSEQYF.

This clone turned up a few times. The genes are TRBV7-7 and TRBJ2-7, with 8 bases that match TRBD1. This CDR3 has 14 residues. CDR1 is SSHAT, CDR2 FNYEAQ, per germline (reference sequence). After removal of 5 bases from V and 0 bases from J, the junction contained 3 bases not matched to a gene. CDR3 nucleotide sequence: TGTGCCAGCAGCCAGGACAGGGACTCCTACGAGCAGTACTTC. Its protein is CASSQDRDSYEQYF.

This sequence joins TRBV7-2 and TRBJ1-1; D is perhaps TRBD1 (5 bases). The CDR3 has 14 residues. In germline, CDR1 is SGHTA, CDR2 FQGNSA. V lost 1 base to trimming and J lost 0 bases, with 6 bases between them. CDR3 nucleotides: TGTGCCAGCAGCTTAGGGACAATGAACACTGAAGCTTTCTTT. It translates to CASSLGTMNTEAFF.

This clone was detected only a few times. V usage is TRBV7-2 and J usage is TRBJ2-7; TRBD1 aligns across 7 bases. Per the germline V gene, CDR1 is SGHTA and CDR2 is FQGNSA. This CDR3 has 14 residues. V was clipped by 4 bases and J by 0 bases; unmatched bases: 3. The CDR3 loop is CASSWTGSSYEQYF. DNA for the CDR3: TGTGCCAGCAGCTGGACAGGTAGCTCCTACGAGCAGTACTTC.

With regard to this clone: Germline is not matched at one junction end, which may reflect a read error. V and J are TRBV29-1 and TRBJ1-1; TRBD1 matches 9 bases. There are 13 residues in the CDR3. CDR1 and CDR2 (germline): SQVTM, ANQGSEA. DNA of the CDR3: TGCAGCGGTGAACAGGGGGCTCGAACTGAAGCTTTCTTT. Residues: CSGEQGARTEAFF.